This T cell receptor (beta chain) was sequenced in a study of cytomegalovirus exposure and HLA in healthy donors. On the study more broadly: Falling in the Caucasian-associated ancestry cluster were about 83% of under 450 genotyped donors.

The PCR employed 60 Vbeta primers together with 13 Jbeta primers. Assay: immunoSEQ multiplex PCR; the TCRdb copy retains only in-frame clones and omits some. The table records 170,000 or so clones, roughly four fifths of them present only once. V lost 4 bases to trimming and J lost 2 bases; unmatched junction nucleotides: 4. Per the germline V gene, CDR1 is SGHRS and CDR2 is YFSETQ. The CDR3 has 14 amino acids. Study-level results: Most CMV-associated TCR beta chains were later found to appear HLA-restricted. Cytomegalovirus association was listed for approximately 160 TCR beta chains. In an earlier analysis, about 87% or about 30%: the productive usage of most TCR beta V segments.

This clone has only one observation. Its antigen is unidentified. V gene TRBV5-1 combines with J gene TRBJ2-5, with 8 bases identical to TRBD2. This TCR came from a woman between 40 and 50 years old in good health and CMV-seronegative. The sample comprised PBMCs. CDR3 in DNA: TGCGCCAGCAGCCCGGGGGGGTGGCAAGAGACCCAGTACTTC. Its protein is CASSPGGWQETQYF.